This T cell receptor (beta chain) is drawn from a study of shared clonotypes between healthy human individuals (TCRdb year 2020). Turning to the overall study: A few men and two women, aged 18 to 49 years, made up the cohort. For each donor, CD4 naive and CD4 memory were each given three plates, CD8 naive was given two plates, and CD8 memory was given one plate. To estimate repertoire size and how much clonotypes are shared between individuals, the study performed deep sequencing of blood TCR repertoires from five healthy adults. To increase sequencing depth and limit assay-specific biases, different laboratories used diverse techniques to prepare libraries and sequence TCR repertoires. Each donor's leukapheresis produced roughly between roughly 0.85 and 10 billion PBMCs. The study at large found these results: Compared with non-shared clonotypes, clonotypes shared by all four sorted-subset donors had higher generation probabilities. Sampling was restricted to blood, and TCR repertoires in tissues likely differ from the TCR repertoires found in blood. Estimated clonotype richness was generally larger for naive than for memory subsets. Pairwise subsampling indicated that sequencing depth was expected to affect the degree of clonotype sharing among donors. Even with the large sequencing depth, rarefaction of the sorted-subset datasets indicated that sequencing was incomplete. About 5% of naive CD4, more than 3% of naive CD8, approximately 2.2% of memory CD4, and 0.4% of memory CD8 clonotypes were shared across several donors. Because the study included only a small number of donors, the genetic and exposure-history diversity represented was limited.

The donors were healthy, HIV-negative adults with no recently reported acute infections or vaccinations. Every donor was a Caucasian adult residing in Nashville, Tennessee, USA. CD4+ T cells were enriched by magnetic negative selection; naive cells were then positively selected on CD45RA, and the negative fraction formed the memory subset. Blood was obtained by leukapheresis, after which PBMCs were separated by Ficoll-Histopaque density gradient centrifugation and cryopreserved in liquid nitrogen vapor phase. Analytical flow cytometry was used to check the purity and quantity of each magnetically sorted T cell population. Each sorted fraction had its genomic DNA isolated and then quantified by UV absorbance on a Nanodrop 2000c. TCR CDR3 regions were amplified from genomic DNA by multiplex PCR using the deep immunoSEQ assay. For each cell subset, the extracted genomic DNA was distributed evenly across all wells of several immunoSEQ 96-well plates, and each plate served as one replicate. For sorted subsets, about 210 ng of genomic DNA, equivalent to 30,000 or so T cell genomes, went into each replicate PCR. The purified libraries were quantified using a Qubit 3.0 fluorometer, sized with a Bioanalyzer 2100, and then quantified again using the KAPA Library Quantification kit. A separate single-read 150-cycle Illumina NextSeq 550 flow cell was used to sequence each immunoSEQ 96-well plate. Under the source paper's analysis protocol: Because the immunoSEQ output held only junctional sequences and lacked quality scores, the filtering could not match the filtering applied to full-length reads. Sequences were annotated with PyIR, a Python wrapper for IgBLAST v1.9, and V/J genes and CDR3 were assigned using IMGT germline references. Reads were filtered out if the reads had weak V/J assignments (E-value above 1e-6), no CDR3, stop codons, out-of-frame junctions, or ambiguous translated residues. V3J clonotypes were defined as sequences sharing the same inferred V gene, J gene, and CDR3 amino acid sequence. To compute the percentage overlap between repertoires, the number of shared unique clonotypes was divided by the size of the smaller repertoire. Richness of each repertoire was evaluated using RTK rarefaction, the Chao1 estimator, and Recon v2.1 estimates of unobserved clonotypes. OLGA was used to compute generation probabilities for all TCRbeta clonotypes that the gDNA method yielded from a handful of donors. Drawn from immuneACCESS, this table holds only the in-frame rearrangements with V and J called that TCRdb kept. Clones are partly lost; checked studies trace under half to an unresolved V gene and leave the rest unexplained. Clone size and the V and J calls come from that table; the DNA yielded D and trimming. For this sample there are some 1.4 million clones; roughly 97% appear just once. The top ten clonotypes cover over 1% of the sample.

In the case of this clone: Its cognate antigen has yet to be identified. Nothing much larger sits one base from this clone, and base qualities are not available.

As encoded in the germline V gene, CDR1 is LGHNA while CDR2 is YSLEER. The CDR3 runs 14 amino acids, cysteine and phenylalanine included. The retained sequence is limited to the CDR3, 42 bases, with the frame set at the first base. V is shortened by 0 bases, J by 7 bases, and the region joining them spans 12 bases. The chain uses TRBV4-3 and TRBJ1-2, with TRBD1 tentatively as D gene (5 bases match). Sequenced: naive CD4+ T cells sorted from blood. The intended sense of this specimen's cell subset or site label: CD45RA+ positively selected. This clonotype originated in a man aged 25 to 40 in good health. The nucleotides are TGCGCCAGCAGCCAAGATAGGGCCGGGGGTGGCTACACCTTC. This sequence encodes CASSQDRAGGGYTF.